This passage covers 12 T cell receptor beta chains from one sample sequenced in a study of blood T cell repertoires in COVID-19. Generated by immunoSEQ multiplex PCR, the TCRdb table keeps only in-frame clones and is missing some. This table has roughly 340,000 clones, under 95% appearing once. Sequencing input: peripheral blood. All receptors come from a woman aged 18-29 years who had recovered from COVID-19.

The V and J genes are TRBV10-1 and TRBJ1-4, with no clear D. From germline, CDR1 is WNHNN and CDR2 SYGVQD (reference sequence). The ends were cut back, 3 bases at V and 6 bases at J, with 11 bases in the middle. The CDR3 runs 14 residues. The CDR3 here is CASSDSHHHEKLFF. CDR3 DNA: TGCGCCAGCAGTGATTCACACCACCATGAAAAACTGTTTTTT.

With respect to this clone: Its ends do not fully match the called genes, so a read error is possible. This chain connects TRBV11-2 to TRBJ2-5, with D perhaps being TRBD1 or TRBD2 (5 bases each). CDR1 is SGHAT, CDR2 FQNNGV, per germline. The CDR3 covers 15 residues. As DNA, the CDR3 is TGTGCCAGCAGTTTAGGAGGCCAGGCAGGGGAGACCCAGTACTTC. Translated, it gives CASSLGGQAGETQYF.

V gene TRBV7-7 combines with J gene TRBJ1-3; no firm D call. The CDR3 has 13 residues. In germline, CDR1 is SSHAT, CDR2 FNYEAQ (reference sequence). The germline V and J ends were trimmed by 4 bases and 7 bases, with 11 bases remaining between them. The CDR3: CASSSSRGNTIYF. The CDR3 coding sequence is TGTGCCAGCAGCTCATCCCGAGGGAACACCATATATTTT.

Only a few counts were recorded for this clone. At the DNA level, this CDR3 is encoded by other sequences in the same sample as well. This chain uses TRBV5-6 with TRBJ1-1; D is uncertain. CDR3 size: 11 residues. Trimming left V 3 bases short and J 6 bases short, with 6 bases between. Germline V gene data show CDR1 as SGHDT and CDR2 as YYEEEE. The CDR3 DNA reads TGTGCCAGCAGCTCTTTCTCTGAAGCTTTCTTT. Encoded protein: CASSSFSEAFF. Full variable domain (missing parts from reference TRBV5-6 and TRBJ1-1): DAGVTQSPTHLIKTRGQQVTLRCSPKSGHDTVSWYQQALGQGPQFIFQYYEEEERQRGNFPDRFSGHQFPNYSSELNVNALLLGDSALYLCASSSFSEAFFGQGTRLTVV.

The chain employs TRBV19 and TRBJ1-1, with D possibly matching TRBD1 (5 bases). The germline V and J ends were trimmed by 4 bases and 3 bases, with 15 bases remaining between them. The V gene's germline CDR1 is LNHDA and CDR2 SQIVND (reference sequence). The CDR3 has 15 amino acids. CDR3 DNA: TGTGCCAGTAGTAGAGGGGACTGGGTGGACACTGAAGCTTTCTTT. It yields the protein CASSRGDWVDTEAFF. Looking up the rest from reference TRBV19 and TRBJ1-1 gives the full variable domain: DGGITQSPKYLFRKEGQNVTLSCEQNLNHDAMYWYRQDPGQGLRLIYYSQIVNDFQKGDIAEGYSVSREKKESFPLTVTSAQKNPTAFYLCASSRGDWVDTEAFFGQGTRLTVV.

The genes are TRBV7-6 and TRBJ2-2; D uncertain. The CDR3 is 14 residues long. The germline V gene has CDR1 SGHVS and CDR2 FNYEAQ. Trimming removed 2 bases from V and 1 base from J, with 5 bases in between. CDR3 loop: CASSLNRNTGELFF. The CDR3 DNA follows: TGTGCCAGCAGCTTAAACAGGAACACCGGGGAGCTGTTTTTT. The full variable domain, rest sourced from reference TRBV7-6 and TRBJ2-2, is GAGVSQSPRYKVTKRGQDVALRCDPISGHVSLYWYRQALGQGPEFLTYFNYEAQQDKSGLPNDRFSAERPEGSISTLTIQRTEQRDSAMYRCASSLNRNTGELFFGEGSRLTVL.

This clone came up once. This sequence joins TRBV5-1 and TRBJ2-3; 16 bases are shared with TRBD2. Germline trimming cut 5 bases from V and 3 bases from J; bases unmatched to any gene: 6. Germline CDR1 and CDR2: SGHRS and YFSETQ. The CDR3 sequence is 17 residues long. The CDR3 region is CASRQEGLAGGTDTQYF. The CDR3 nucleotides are TGCGCCAGCAGGCAAGAGGGACTAGCGGGAGGGACAGATACGCAGTATTTT.

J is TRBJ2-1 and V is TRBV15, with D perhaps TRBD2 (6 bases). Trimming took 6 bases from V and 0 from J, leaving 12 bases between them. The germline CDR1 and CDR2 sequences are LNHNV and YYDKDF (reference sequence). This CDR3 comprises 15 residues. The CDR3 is CATRRPGSSYNEQFF. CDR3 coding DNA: TGTGCCACCAGAAGACCCGGGAGCTCCTACAATGAGCAGTTCTTC.

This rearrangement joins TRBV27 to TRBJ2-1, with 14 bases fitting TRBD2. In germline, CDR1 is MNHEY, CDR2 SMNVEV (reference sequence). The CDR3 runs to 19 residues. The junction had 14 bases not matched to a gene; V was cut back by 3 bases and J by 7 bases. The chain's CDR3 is CASSFYRLAGGPTDNEQFF. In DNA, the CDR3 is TGTGCCAGCAGTTTTTATAGACTAGCGGGAGGGCCGACTGATAATGAGCAGTTCTTC.

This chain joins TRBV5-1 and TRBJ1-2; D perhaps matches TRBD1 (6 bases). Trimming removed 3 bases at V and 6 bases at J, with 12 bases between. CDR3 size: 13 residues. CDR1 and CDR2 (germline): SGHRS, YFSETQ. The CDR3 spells CASSSTGSDGYTF. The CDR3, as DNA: TGCGCCAGCAGCTCCACAGGGTCTGATGGCTACACCTTC.

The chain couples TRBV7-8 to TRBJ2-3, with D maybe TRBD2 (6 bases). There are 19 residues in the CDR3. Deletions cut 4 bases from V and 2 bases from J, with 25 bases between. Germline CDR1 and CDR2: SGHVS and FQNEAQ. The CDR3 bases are TGTGCCAGCAGCTCATCGGACTATTCGAACCCTATCTACACAGATACGCAGTATTTT. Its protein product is CASSSSDYSNPIYTDTQYF.

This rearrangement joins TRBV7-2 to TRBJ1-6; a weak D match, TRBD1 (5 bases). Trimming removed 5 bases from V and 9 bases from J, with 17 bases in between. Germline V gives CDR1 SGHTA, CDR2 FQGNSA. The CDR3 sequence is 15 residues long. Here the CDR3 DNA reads TGTGCCAGCAGCCCCCGGACGGGCGGGGGTTCACCCCTCCACTTT. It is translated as CASSPRTGGGSPLHF.